This T cell receptor (beta chain) was documented in a study of T cell responses to AZD1222 COVID-19 vaccine. Study-wide findings and caveats: No repertoire was sampled before or during the peak T cell response, only after it. The donors showed a predominance of white British ancestry and of females, with possible underestimation of clonal diversity.

Assay: immunoSEQ multiplex PCR; the TCRdb copy retains only in-frame clones and omits some. The sample records fewer than 200,000 clones, about 89% being singletons. The CDR3 runs to 14 residues. Trimming took 5 bases from V and 3 from J; bases not matched to a gene: 4. CDR1 and CDR2 from the germline V gene are MNHEY and SVGAGI. As regards this clone: Its specificity is not known.

V is TRBV6-5 and J is TRBJ1-5; 7 bases line up with TRBD1. The sequencing used peripheral blood, collected on day 0 of AZD1222 vaccination. This receptor was taken from an adult in good health. The CDR3 DNA is TGTGCCAGCAGTCTGACAGGGATCAATCAGCCCCAGCATTTT. This codes for CASSLTGINQPQHF.